The entry below describes one TCR beta chain. The method was immunoSEQ multiplex PCR; TCRdb's version includes in-frame clones alone and lacks a portion of them. Of some 190,000 clones in the sample, under 85% were seen once. The data are from a study of blood T cell repertoires in COVID-19. Across the study: The United States, Italy and Spain supplied acute and convalescent COVID-19 samples.

Seattle-derived patients entered the study during active infection and were followed longitudinally. CDR1 is SGHRS and CDR2 is YFSETQ in the germline V gene. The trim removed 8 bases at V and 5 bases at J, leaving 7 bases unmatched. The CDR3 runs to 14 residues. The J gene is TRBJ1-4, the V gene TRBV5-1; the match to TRBD1 covers 9 bases. The sequence was obtained from a woman at least 80 years old with COVID-19, enrolled during active disease. The sample was peripheral blood. DNA for the CDR3: TGCGCCAGTAGCACGGGGACAGGGAATGAAAAACTGTTTTTT. Its translation: CASSTGTGNEKLFF.